Listed here is a single T cell receptor (beta chain). No antigen is known for it. In the authors' workflow: ImmunoSEQ output lacked quality scores and full-length reads, limiting matched filtering. Libraries were prepared by immunoSEQ multiplex PCR; TCRdb keeps only in-frame clonotypes and omits some of them. That table is the source of V, J and clone size, and D and trimming were worked out from the DNA. The data show roughly 1,000,000 clones, around 78% seen once. This entry belongs to a study of shared clonotypes between healthy human individuals. General observations from the study: Four donors shared approximately 5% of their naive CD4 clonotypes. It was anticipated that sequencing depth would influence how many clonotypes donors shared. Represented diversity (both genetic and exposure-history) was limited by the small number of donors.

Sequencing was carried out using memory CD4+ T cells from PBMCs. Subset here: CD45RA-negative fraction. The sequence was obtained from a man aged 18 to 29 in good health. Some clones in this sample may be carry-over from other donors' samples.

The chain's CDR3 is CAISDAGQGNTEAFF. The CDR3 region has the DNA TGTGCCATCAGTGATGCCGGCCAGGGGAACACTGAAGCTTTCTTT. This chain links TRBV10-3 with TRBJ1-1; D may be TRBD1 (5 bases). The germline V and J ends were trimmed by 3 bases and 1 base, with 12 bases remaining between them. The germline gives CDR1 ENHRY, CDR2 SYGVKD. The CDR3 runs to 15 residues.